This T cell receptor (beta chain) derives from a study of somatic mutations in cytotoxic T cells in rheumatoid arthritis. Study results and limitations: The top CD8+ clone topped 20% of CD8+ cells in about an eighth of the roughly 65 patients.

This CDR3 is built from 16 residues. V trimming: 5 bases; J trimming: 2 bases; junction bases outside the gene matches: 8. Germline lookup yields CDR1 PRHDT and CDR2 FYEKMQ (reference sequence). In the case of this clone: The antigen remains unidentified.

Generated by immunoSEQ multiplex PCR, the TCRdb table keeps only in-frame clones and is missing some. The sample records 15,000 or so clones, almost 85% being singletons. Material for sequencing was CD8+ T cells sorted from blood. The chain uses TRBV13 and TRBJ1-2, with 10 bases matching TRBD1. This sequence was found in an adult with rheumatoid arthritis. This CDR3 is CASSLTGGDLNYGYTF. The CDR3 DNA is TGTGCCAGCAGCCTGACAGGGGGCGATCTCAACTATGGCTACACCTTC.